These 13 T cell receptor beta chains came from one sample sequenced in a study of cytomegalovirus exposure and HLA in healthy donors. 13 Jbeta primers and 60 Vbeta primers were used for the PCR. Sequencing used immunoSEQ multiplex PCR; TCRdb keeps in-frame clones, though not all of them. In the table there are 150,000 to 200,000 clones, roughly four fifths of which are singletons. The sequenced material came from PBMCs. The source is a middle-aged woman in good health and CMV-seronegative.

There are a few counts of this clone. This chain links TRBV4-1 with TRBJ2-1, with D possibly TRBD2 on 6 matching bases. Trimming removed 0 bases from V and 2 bases from J, with 11 bases in between. This CDR3 has 16 residues. Looked up from germline, CDR1 is MGHRA and CDR2 is YSYEKL. For the CDR3, the DNA is TGCGCCAGCAGCCAAGAGGAGGGGCGGCCCTACAATGAGCAGTTCTTC. It specifies CASSQEEGRPYNEQFF.

The rearrangement links TRBV7-9 to TRBJ2-3, with 9 bases lining up with TRBD1. CDR3 length: 15 amino acids. The trim removed 1 base at V and 6 bases at J, leaving 5 bases unmatched. The germline V gene encodes CDR1 SEHNR and CDR2 FQNEAQ (reference sequence). The CDR3 nucleotides read TGTGCCAGCAGCTTAGGGGACAGGGCACTTGATACGCAGTATTTT. Amino acids: CASSLGDRALDTQYF.

This rearrangement joins TRBV27 to TRBJ1-5; a weak D match, TRBD1 (6 bases). Germline V gives CDR1 MNHEY, CDR2 SMNVEV (reference sequence). The germline V and J ends were trimmed by 8 bases and 7 bases, with 15 bases remaining between them. This CDR3 contains 13 residues. The CDR3 protein is CASSQGLGQPQHF. CDR3 coding DNA: TGTGCCAGCTCACAGGGTCTAGGACAGCCCCAGCATTTT.

The chain couples TRBV9 to TRBJ2-1, with TRBD2 identical over 8 bases. The CDR3 has 16 residues. Germline loops: CDR1 SGDLS, CDR2 YYNGEE. V lost 0 bases and J lost 6; bases outside the gene matches: 8. For the CDR3, the DNA is TGTGCCAGCAGCGTAGAAGGGACTAGGGCTCGCAATGAGCAGTTCTTC. This gives the protein CASSVEGTRARNEQFF.

The V and J genes are TRBV29-1 and TRBJ1-1; the D is unclear. Germline CDR1 and CDR2: SQVTM and ANQGSEA. Trimming stripped 6 bases from V and 11 bases from J, with 19 bases between. The CDR3 totals 12 residues. CDR3 protein: CSVDSRDGGAFF. As DNA, the CDR3 is TGCAGCGTGGACTCCCGAGACGGTGGGGCTTTCTTT.

This chain links TRBV27 with TRBJ1-5; TRBD1 aligns across 10 bases. CDR1 and CDR2 from the germline V gene are MNHEY and SMNVEV (reference sequence). The junction had 11 bases not matched to a gene; V was cut back by 5 bases and J by 7 bases. This CDR3 region has 16 residues. CDR3 coding DNA: TGTGCCAGCAGTACTCTACAGACAGGGGGCGGGCAGCCCCAGCATTTT. Translation gives CASSTLQTGGGQPQHF.

V gene TRBV5-1 combines with J gene TRBJ2-1; 9 bases map to TRBD2. The CDR3 consists of 15 residues. The V and J ends lost 4 bases and 3 bases, in that order; junction bases with no gene match: 5. Germline CDR1 SGHRS, CDR2 YFSETQ. CDR3 in DNA: TGCGCCAGCAGCAATAGCGGGAGCCTCTACAATGAGCAGTTCTTC. Encoded protein: CASSNSGSLYNEQFF.

The chain couples TRBV7-8 to TRBJ1-5; D gene ambiguous. Looked up from germline, CDR1 is SGHVS and CDR2 is FQNEAQ. There are 18 residues in the CDR3. Trimming shortened V by 2 bases and J by 2 bases, and 19 bases separated the two germline ends. In DNA, the CDR3 is TGTGCCAGCAGCTTACAAAGCGGGCCGGCCACAGGCAATCAGCCCCAGCATTTT. It encodes CASSLQSGPATGNQPQHF.

The V call is TRBV9, the J call TRBJ2-1; TRBD2 matches 12 bases. This CDR3 spans 14 amino acids. The J segment lost 10 bases and the V segment lost 1 base, leaving 3 bases of the junction unmatched. Germline loops: CDR1 SGDLS, CDR2 YYNGEE. The CDR3 loop reads CASSVRLAGDEQFF. The CDR3 coding sequence is TGTGCCAGCAGCGTAAGACTAGCGGGAGACGAGCAGTTCTTC. Together with reference TRBV9 and TRBJ2-1, the CDR3 gives the full variable domain: DSGVTQTPKHLITATGQRVTLRCSPRSGDLSVYWYQQSLDQGLQFLIQYYNGEERAKGNILERFSAQQFPDLHSELNLSSLELGDSALYFCASSVRLAGDEQFFGPGTRLTVL.

This clone was picked up one time. The V call is TRBV28, the J call TRBJ1-3; TRBD1 aligns across 7 bases. V was clipped by 5 bases and J by 2 bases; unmatched bases: 12. The CDR3 is 17 residues long. Germline assignment: CDR1 MDHEN and CDR2 SYDVKM. This CDR3 is CASSPPRQGVTGNTIYF. In DNA, the CDR3 is TGTGCCAGCAGTCCACCCCGTCAGGGGGTAACTGGAAACACCATATATTTT.

This rearrangement joins TRBV10-3 to TRBJ2-5; 10 positions match TRBD1. Per the germline V gene, CDR1 is ENHRY and CDR2 is SYGVKD. The CDR3 spans 15 residues. J gave up 5 bases and V 6 bases, and 9 bases lay outside the gene matches. CDR3 sequence reads: CAISPGQGNVETQYF. The CDR3 DNA follows: TGTGCCATCAGCCCGGGACAGGGGAATGTGGAGACCCAGTACTTC.

V gene TRBV18 combines with J gene TRBJ1-2, with a weak D call TRBD1 (5 bases). V shed 2 bases and J shed 7 bases, with 11 bases lying between them. The CDR3 sequence is 13 residues long. Germline V gene data show CDR1 as KGHSH and CDR2 as LQKENI. Written as DNA, the CDR3 is TGTGCCAGCTCACCAGCCGGAGGGGCTGGCTACACCTTC. Its protein is CASSPAGGAGYTF.

The chain couples TRBV6-1 to TRBJ1-3; D may be TRBD1 (5 bases). Deletions cut 0 bases from V and 0 bases from J, with 21 bases between. The CDR3 runs 20 residues. Germline loops: CDR1 MNHNS, CDR2 SASEGT. The CDR3 DNA reads as TGTGCCAGCAGTGAAGCTGCGGGGCTTACTCGACGACGCTCTGGAAACACCATATATTTT. Protein: CASSEAAGLTRRRSGNTIYF.